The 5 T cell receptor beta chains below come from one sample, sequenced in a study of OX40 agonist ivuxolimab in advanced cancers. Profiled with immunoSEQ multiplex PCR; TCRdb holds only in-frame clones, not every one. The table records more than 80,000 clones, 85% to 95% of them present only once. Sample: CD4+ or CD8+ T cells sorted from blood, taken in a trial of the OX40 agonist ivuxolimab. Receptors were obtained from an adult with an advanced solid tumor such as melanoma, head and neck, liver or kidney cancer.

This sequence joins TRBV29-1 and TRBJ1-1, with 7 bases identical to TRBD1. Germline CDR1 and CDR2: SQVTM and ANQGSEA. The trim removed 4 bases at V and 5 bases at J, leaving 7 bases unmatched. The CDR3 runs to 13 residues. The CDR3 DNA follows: TGCAGCGTTGCGAGACAGGGAGTGACTGAAGCTTTCTTT. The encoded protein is CSVARQGVTEAFF.

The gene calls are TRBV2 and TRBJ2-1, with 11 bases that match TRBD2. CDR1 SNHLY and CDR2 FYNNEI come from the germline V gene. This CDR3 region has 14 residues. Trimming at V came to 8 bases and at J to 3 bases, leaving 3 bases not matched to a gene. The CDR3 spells CASAGTSGYNEQFF. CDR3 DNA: TGTGCCAGCGCCGGGACTAGCGGCTACAATGAGCAGTTCTTC.

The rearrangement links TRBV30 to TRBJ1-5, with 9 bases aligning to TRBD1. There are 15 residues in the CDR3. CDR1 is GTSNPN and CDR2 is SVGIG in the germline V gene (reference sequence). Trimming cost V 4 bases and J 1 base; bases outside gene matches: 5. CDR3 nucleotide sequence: TGTGCCTGGATGAAAGGGACAGGGAGCAATCAGCCCCAGCATTTT. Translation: CAWMKGTGSNQPQHF.

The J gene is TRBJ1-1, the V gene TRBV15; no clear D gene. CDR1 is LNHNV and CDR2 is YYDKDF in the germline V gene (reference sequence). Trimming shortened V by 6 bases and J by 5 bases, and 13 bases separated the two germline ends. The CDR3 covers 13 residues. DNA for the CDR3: TGTGCCACCAGGGGGAGTATAGGGACTGAAGCTTTCTTT. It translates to CATRGSIGTEAFF.

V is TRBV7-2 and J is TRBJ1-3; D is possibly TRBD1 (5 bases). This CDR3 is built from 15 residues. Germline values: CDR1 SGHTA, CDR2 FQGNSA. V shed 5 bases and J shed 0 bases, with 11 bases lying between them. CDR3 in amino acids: CASSVQDFSGNTIYF. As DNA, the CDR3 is TGTGCCAGCAGCGTACAGGACTTCTCTGGAAACACCATATATTTT.